This TCR beta chain was captured by sequencing in a study of Graves' ophthalmopathy and Graves' hyperthyroidism. RNA transcripts were the template, and TCR beta CDR3 regions were amplified from them. First-round RT-PCR relied on HTBI primers, and a second-round multiplex PCR came next. TCRdb ran MiXCR on the multiplex PCR reads and lists one entry per CDR3 protein. Altogether 740,000 or so distinct CDR3 sequences are present, 40% being singletons, with the ten largest covering roughly 45%. This clonotype was picked up a small number of times. The CDR3 extends over 11 amino acids. V was trimmed by 8 bases and J by 6 bases, leaving 10 bases between them. Germline assignment: CDR1 SNHLY and CDR2 FYNNEI. Other autoimmune diseases, uncontrolled infections, pregnancy or lactation excluded patients from enrollment.

Sequenced input: peripheral blood. The chain couples TRBV2 to TRBJ1-2, with D hard to call. The clonotype was recovered from an adult man with Graves' ophthalmopathy. The CDR3 DNA reads TGTGCCAGCGGACGTCAGGATGGCTACACCTTC. This gives the protein CASGRQDGYTF.